Listed below are T cell receptor beta chains from one sample, sequenced in a study of blood T cell repertoires in COVID-19. Using immunoSEQ multiplex PCR, the repertoire was profiled, and TCRdb retains in-frame clones only, with some absent. The sample gives 350,000 to 450,000 clones, roughly 90% of which show up once; 1.5% to 2% is in the top ten. The specimen sequenced was PBMCs or T cells enriched from blood (not recorded which). Source of these receptors: a woman in her twenties or thirties who had recovered from COVID-19. The CDR3 runs from the conserved cysteine through the conserved F or W. The order of the fields is J gene, V gene, D gene, clone size, CDR3 DNA, CDR3 protein. A D gene is named only where the DNA matches it firmly. Clone size is not always given. Where it is, it says once, few, many or a class for expanded clones.

J: TRBJ2-7
V: TRBV2
D: TRBD1
size: NA
DNA: TGTGCCAGCAGGGCCGGGACAGGGTATTACGAGCAGTACTTC
CDR3: CASRAGTGYYEQYF

J: TRBJ1-3
V: TRBV7-9
D: NA
size: NA
DNA: TGTGCCAGCAGCTTAGGGATGGACAGTACCCGAAACACCATATATTTT
CDR3: CASSLGMDSTRNTIYF

J: TRBJ2-3
V: TRBV19
D: NA
size: NA
DNA: TGTGCCGTCGGCCTAGGGGCTAGCACAGATACGCAGTATTTT
CDR3: CAVGLGASTDTQYF

J: TRBJ1-4
V: TRBV18
D: NA
size: NA
DNA: TGTGCCAGCTCACCCGCTATCGGACAGTCTAATGAAAAACTGTTTTTT
CDR3: CASSPAIGQSNEKLFF

J: TRBJ2-7
V: TRBV7-9
D: TRBD2
size: NA
DNA: TGTGCCAGCAGCTTGGGAGGGTGGCAGTACTTC
CDR3: CASSLGGWQYF

J: TRBJ2-5
V: TRBV4-3
D: NA
size: NA
DNA: TGCGCCAGCAGCCAGGGGGGACGGGAGACCCAGTACTTC
CDR3: CASSQGGRETQYF

J: TRBJ2-3
V: TRBV24-1
D: NA
size: NA
DNA: TGTGCCACCAGTGATTCGGCCCCCAATAGGCGCGGTACGCAGTATTTT
CDR3: CATSDSAPNRRGTQYF

J: TRBJ2-6
V: TRBV9
D: NA
size: NA
DNA: TGTGCCAGCAGCGTAGGTCCCGGTCCCTCTGGGGCCAACGTCCTGACTTTC
CDR3: CASSVGPGPSGANVLTF

J: TRBJ2-1
V: TRBV19
D: TRBD1
size: NA
DNA: TGTGCCAGTAGTCAAGACAGGGGAAGTTACAATGAGCAGTTCTTC
CDR3: CASSQDRGSYNEQFF

J: TRBJ1-1
V: TRBV29-1
D: NA
size: NA
DNA: TGCAGCGTTGGGGCTTTGGTGAACACTGAAGCTTTCTTT
CDR3: CSVGALVNTEAFF

J: TRBJ2-7
V: TRBV5-4
D: NA
size: NA
DNA: TGTGCCAGCAGCTTGGGGGCCGAGCAGTACTTC
CDR3: CASSLGAEQYF

J: TRBJ2-7
V: TRBV9
D: NA
size: NA
DNA: TGTGCCAGCAGCGTAAGCCCGTCCTACGAGCAGTACTTC
CDR3: CASSVSPSYEQYF

J: TRBJ1-1
V: TRBV7-2
D: TRBD1
size: few
DNA: TGTGCCAGCAGCTTAGTTGGCAGGGGGTCAATGAACACTGAAGCTTTCTTT
CDR3: CASSLVGRGSMNTEAFF

J: TRBJ2-7
V: TRBV30
D: TRBD1
size: NA
DNA: TGTGCCTGGTTAACAGGGGTGAGTGAGCAGTACTTC
CDR3: CAWLTGVSEQYF

J: TRBJ1-6
V: TRBV5-6
D: NA
size: NA
DNA: TGTGCCAGCAGCCTAGGTGGCTCCTATAATTCACCCCTCCACTTT
CDR3: CASSLGGSYNSPLHF

J: TRBJ2-2
V: TRBV10-3
D: TRBD1
size: NA
DNA: TGTGCCATCAGACAAGGACAGGACACCGGGGAGCTGTTTTTT
CDR3: CAIRQGQDTGELFF

J: TRBJ1-2
V: TRBV5-1
D: TRBD1
size: NA
DNA: TGCGCCAGCAGTCTGCAGGGGGCGACCTATGGCTACACCTTC
CDR3: CASSLQGATYGYTF

J: TRBJ1-5
V: TRBV19
D: TRBD1
size: NA
DNA: TGTGCCAGTAGTGGGACAGGGGGCCCTCAGCCCCAGCATTTT
CDR3: CASSGTGGPQPQHF

J: TRBJ2-7
V: TRBV19
D: TRBD2
size: NA
DNA: TGTGCCAGTAGTACCTATAGCGGGAGCTACGAGCAGTACTTC
CDR3: CASSTYSGSYEQYF

J: TRBJ1-1
V: TRBV9
D: NA
size: NA
DNA: TGTGCCAGCAGCGTAGGTAGCAAGAACACTGAAGCTTTCTTT
CDR3: CASSVGSKNTEAFF

J: TRBJ2-3
V: TRBV6-4
D: NA
size: NA
DNA: TGTGCCAGCAGTGACTCGAAGGGGGGCACAGATACGCAGTATTTT
CDR3: CASSDSKGGTDTQYF

J: TRBJ1-5
V: TRBV5-6
D: TRBD1
size: NA
DNA: TGTGCCAGCAGCGTGACAGGGGTCGGACCCCAGCATTTT
CDR3: CASSVTGVGPQHF

J: TRBJ1-5
V: TRBV7-2
D: NA
size: NA
DNA: TGTGCCAGCAGCTTAGCGTGGTGGAACTATAGCAATCAGCCCCAGCATTTT
CDR3: CASSLAWWNYSNQPQHF

J: TRBJ1-1
V: TRBV9
D: NA
size: NA
DNA: TGTGCCAGCACCCGACTAGTGAACACTGAAGCTTTCTTT
CDR3: CASTRLVNTEAFF

J: TRBJ2-3
V: TRBV27
D: TRBD2
size: NA
DNA: TGTGCCAGCACCGCTTTGTTTGGACTAGCGGGAATTAAACCGCCGTATTTT
CDR3: CASTALFGLAGIKPPYF

J: TRBJ2-7
V: TRBV5-4
D: NA
size: few
DNA: TGTGCCAGCAGCTTGGGGCCCAGGATTGGGGCGTACGAGCAGTACTTC
CDR3: CASSLGPRIGAYEQYF

J: TRBJ2-3
V: TRBV11-2
D: NA
size: NA
DNA: TGTGCCAGCAGCTTAGGGGGCAGAAGGTTAGATACGCAGTATTTT
CDR3: CASSLGGRRLDTQYF

J: TRBJ1-3
V: TRBV10-3
D: NA
size: NA
DNA: TGTGCCATCTCGGACAGAACCATCTCTGGAAACACCATATATTTT
CDR3: CAISDRTISGNTIYF

J: TRBJ1-1
V: TRBV7-2
D: NA
size: NA
DNA: TGTGCCAGCAGCTTTTTCGTGGCTTCGGGGGGGTCGAACACTGAAGCTTTCTTT
CDR3: CASSFFVASGGSNTEAFF

J: TRBJ1-1
V: TRBV11-2
D: NA
size: NA
DNA: TGTGCCAGCAGCTTAAGTGAGATGAACACTGAAGCTTTCTTT
CDR3: CASSLSEMNTEAFF

J: TRBJ1-1
V: TRBV6-2/TRBV6-3
D: NA
size: NA
DNA: TGTGCCAGCAGTATAGAAATCGGTCGCGGAGCTTTCTTT
CDR3: CASSIEIGRGAFF